This TCR beta chain originates from a study of regulatory T cells in long-lasting Graves disease (dated by TCRdb to 2020 to 2023). With regard to the full study: Persistent Graves' disease was defined as persistently positive TSH receptor autoantibodies together with antithyroid drug treatment for over 5 years. Patients with persistent Graves' disease were compared with patients with newly diagnosed Graves' disease using TCR sequencing and RNA sequencing of peripheral blood. The study was registered as a clinical trial and conducted in China. A total of around 35 samples underwent TCR sequencing, from around 13 patients with persistent Graves' disease and 20 or so patients with newly diagnosed Graves' disease. Antithyroid drugs had been taken for 8.5 to 13 years on average by persistent Graves' disease patients in the clinical cohort.

Overall study results and their limits: Because the primary lesion, thyroid tissue, could not be accessed, the study looked at peripheral blood alone. Compared with newly diagnosed patients, patients with persistent Graves' disease had lower TCR Shannon entropy and fewer highly expanded clones, which suggests clonal expansion. Sequencing and analysis were limited to the TCR beta chain. TRBV28, TRBJ1-2 and TRBJ2-5 were preferentially used in persistent disease, while TRBV20-1 and TRBJ2-1 were favored in newly diagnosed disease. Patients with persistent disease shared more public clonotypes (about 2,900) than newly diagnosed patients did (approximately 990). As a limitation, the authors acknowledged that the small sample size may reduce accuracy.

This clonotype was seen only a few times. The antigen it recognizes is unknown. No base quality values were provided; no much bigger clone lies one nucleotide off. This specimen's time point label, per the study, means: persistent/refractory GD, antithyroid drugs over 5 years with positive TRAb. For both TCR sequencing and RNA sequencing, RNA was extracted from PBMCs in TRIzol. The diagnosis of Graves' disease followed American Thyroid Association guidelines. Patients were recruited from an endocrinology department in Xi'an, China. Each patient gave around 9 milliliters of peripheral blood, collected in an EDTA anticoagulant tube. Ficoll Paque Plus density gradient separation was used to isolate PBMCs, and no additional T cell sorting was done. An Agilent 2100 Bioanalyzer and agarose gel were used to check RNA quality, while a NanoDrop 2000 measured RNA concentration. Reading the germline V gene (reference sequence) gives CDR1 PRHDT and CDR2 FYEKMQ. The junction shows trimming of 1 base on V and 8 bases on J, plus 11 bases between the germline ends. Reading from cysteine to phenylalanine, the CDR3 counts 13 amino acids. The retained sequence is limited to the CDR3, 39 bases, with the frame set at the first base.

Library generation was performed with multiplex PCR. Data came from an Illumina HiSeq 4000. TCR beta libraries were built with iRepertoire HTBI primers and Arm-PCR amplification of CDR3 regions. Before sequencing, the PCR products underwent gel purification. The published analysis was carried out like this. Across samples, 55 to 80 TRBV and 12 to 15 TRBJ segments were identified and used for gene usage analysis of CDR3 amino acid clonotypes. Filtered high-quality paired reads were merged into contigs using COPE and FqMerger. BLAST was used to align contigs to the IMGT TRBV, TRBD and TRBJ reference genes, and CDR3 was defined following IMGT. Any clonotype with a frequency above 0.1% was classified as a highly expanded clone. Shannon entropy served as the measure of repertoire diversity, while the Gini coefficient captured V-J evenness. Clonotypes shared by more than one individual were considered public. In-frame beta chains were kept once TCRdb had trimmed the public reads at Q25 with fastp and called clones with MiXCR. Each record represents a unique CDR3 protein, reported with the most common genes and DNA among its rows. It is TCRdb's table, rather than the study itself, that gives the V and J calls and clone size. The table for this sample lists fewer than 450,000 distinct CDR3 sequences; 20% to 30% of them were counted only once. The ten largest clones add up to approximately 28% of the sample.

The rearrangement combines TRBV13 with TRBJ1-2; a tentative D call is TRBD1 (6 bases match). The TCR sequence derives from a female donor with Graves disease. The specimen was peripheral blood mononuclear cells (PBMCs), collected when the disease was refractory, from a patient treated with antithyroid drugs. CDR3 reads: CASSLAGEGGYTF. The DNA sequence is as follows: TGTGCCAGCAGCTTAGCAGGGGAGGGCGGCTACACCTTC. Outside the CDR3, residues come from the reference TRBV13 and TRBJ1-2 proteins, so the full variable domain is: AAGVIQSPRHLIKEKRETATLKCYPIPRHDTVYWYQQGPGQDPQFLISFYEKMQSDKGSIPDRFSAQQFSDYHSELNMSSLELGDSALYFCASSLAGEGGYTFGSGTRLTVV.